Reported below is one T cell receptor (beta chain). Its antigen is unknown. Sequencing was at deep level. The repertoire was sequenced with immunoSEQ multiplex PCR; TCRdb's copy has only in-frame clones and lacks some. The sample includes hundreds of thousands of clones, less than 80% of them seen just once. The record originates from a study of shared clonotypes between healthy human individuals. Study details: Each donor contributed plates that comprised three CD4 naive, three CD4 memory, two CD8 naive and one CD8 memory. Study-level results: Generation probabilities of non-shared clonotypes were lower (relative to those shared by all four donors).

From germline, CDR1 is SNHLY and CDR2 FYNNEI. The CDR3 extends over 13 amino acids. V shed 5 bases and J shed 4 bases, with 9 bases lying between them. Sequenced input: memory CD4+ T cells sorted from blood. Subset reported: CD45RA-negative fraction. This TCR came from a young woman in good health. V is TRBV2 and J is TRBJ1-3; maybe TRBD1 (5 bases). CDR3 bases: TGTGCCAGCAGTACGAGACAGGGAAACACCATATATTTT. It encodes CASSTRQGNTIYF.